Listed here are 18 T cell receptor beta chains from one sample, sequenced in a study of cytomegalovirus exposure and HLA in healthy donors. Assay: immunoSEQ multiplex PCR; the TCRdb copy retains only in-frame clones and omits some. The sample records a few hundred thousand clones, roughly 88% being singletons. Sequencing was performed on PBMCs. These receptors came from a woman under 30 in good health and CMV-seronegative.

The CDR3 is CASSIGGSISNEQFF. DNA of the CDR3: TGTGCCAGTAGTATAGGAGGGAGTATTTCGAATGAGCAGTTCTTC. This chain links TRBV19 with TRBJ2-1, with D perhaps matching TRBD2 (5 bases). Trimming shortened V by 1 base and J by 7 bases, and 14 bases separated the two germline ends. Per germline, CDR1 LNHDA and CDR2 SQIVND (reference sequence). The CDR3 loop spans 15 amino acids.

The chain combines TRBV29-1 with TRBJ2-3; 9 nucleotides align to TRBD1. J was trimmed by 3 bases and V by 2 bases; bases with no gene match: 3. CDR3 length: 14 amino acids. Germline CDR1 is SQVTM and CDR2 is ANQGSEA. The CDR3 nucleotides read TGCAGCGTTGAATGGGGGACAGGGACAGATACGCAGTATTTT. It yields the protein CSVEWGTGTDTQYF.

This chain joins TRBV19 and TRBJ1-3; D gene uncertain. Per germline, CDR1 LNHDA and CDR2 SQIVND (reference sequence). The CDR3 has 15 residues. Trimming cost V 5 bases and J 0 bases, with 11 bases left between them. Here the CDR3 DNA reads TGTGCCAGTAGTGCTCCGATAGTCTCTGGAAACACCATATATTTT. Its translation is CASSAPIVSGNTIYF.

Only a few counts were recorded for this clone. The CDR3 loop is CASSLEVAGDEQYF. The CDR3 DNA is TGTGCCAGCAGCTTGGAGGTAGCGGGGGACGAGCAGTACTTC. V usage is TRBV5-4 and J usage is TRBJ2-7, with 9 bases fitting TRBD2. The germline V gene has CDR1 SGHNT and CDR2 YYREEE (reference sequence). The junction had 3 bases not matched to a gene; V was cut back by 0 bases and J by 5 bases. The CDR3 totals 14 residues.

This rearrangement joins TRBV30 to TRBJ2-1, with D maybe TRBD1 (5 bases). The CDR3 runs to 18 residues. The V end was cut by 1 base, the J end by 0 bases, with 19 bases between. Looked up from germline, CDR1 is GTSNPN and CDR2 is SVGIG (reference sequence). The DNA for the CDR3 is TGTGCCTGGAGTGGGGGATTAACAGGCACCTCCTCCTACAATGAGCAGTTCTTC. This sequence encodes CAWSGGLTGTSSYNEQFF.

This clone appeared once. The chain has TRBV5-6 and TRBJ1-4; D is perhaps TRBD1 (6 bases). This CDR3 comprises 12 residues. The V end was cut by 4 bases, the J end by 8 bases, with 9 bases between. Germline CDR1 reads SGHDT; CDR2 reads YYEEEE. Here the CDR3 DNA reads TGTGCCAGCAGCACAGGGCAGGAAAAACTGTTTTTT. Protein product: CASSTGQEKLFF.

The V gene is TRBV25-1, the J gene TRBJ2-5, with TRBD2 as a possible D gene (6 bases). Trimming cost V 4 bases and J 3 bases, with 21 bases left between them. The CDR3 is 17 amino acids. Germline V lookup: CDR1 MGHDK, CDR2 SYGVNS. CDR3 sequence: CASSALWGDQGKETQYF. In DNA form, the CDR3 reads TGTGCCAGCAGTGCCCTCTGGGGGGACCAAGGGAAAGAGACCCAGTACTTC.

The chain carries TRBV7-8 and TRBJ2-3; no clear D gene. The CDR3 has 14 residues. With 5 bases removed from V and 2 bases from J, the gap between germline ends came to 11 bases. Germline CDR1 and CDR2: SGHVS and FQNEAQ. The CDR3 here is CASSPVSPTDTQYF. The CDR3, as DNA: TGTGCCAGCAGCCCCGTGAGCCCCACAGATACGCAGTATTTT.

The chain combines TRBV28 with TRBJ1-4; 7 nucleotides line up with TRBD1. CDR1 and CDR2 (germline): MDHEN, SYDVKM. This CDR3 contains 14 residues. Germline trimming cut 7 bases from V and 6 bases from J; bases unmatched to any gene: 8. Here the CDR3 reads CASIGLQGYEKLFF. CDR3 nucleotides: TGTGCCAGCATAGGACTACAGGGGTATGAAAAACTGTTTTTT. The complete variable domain, with remaining parts taken from reference TRBV28 and TRBJ1-4, reads DVKVTQSSRYLVKRTGEKVFLECVQDMDHENMFWYRQDPGLGLRLIYFSYDVKMKEKGDIPEGYSVSREKKERFSLILESASTNQTSMYLCASIGLQGYEKLFFGSGTQLSVL.

The V and J genes are TRBV4-2 and TRBJ2-1, with 11 bases matching TRBD2. J lost 7 bases, V lost 2 bases, and 10 bases had no gene match. The CDR3 is 17 amino acids. CDR1 and CDR2 (germline): LGHNA, YNFKEQ. This CDR3 reads CASSQPTSGTHLNEQFF. The CDR3 DNA sequence: TGTGCCAGCAGCCAACCGACTAGCGGGACTCATTTGAATGAGCAGTTCTTC.

The chain joins TRBV27 to TRBJ2-7; 9 nucleotides align to TRBD2. Germline values: CDR1 MNHEY, CDR2 SMNVEV (reference sequence). The trim removed 4 bases at V and 5 bases at J, leaving 9 bases unmatched. CDR3 length: 15 amino acids. Here the CDR3 reads CASSSLAGAGNEQYF. The CDR3 DNA is TGTGCCAGCAGTTCCTTAGCGGGAGCCGGCAACGAGCAGTACTTC.

A word on this clone: In the same sample, other DNA sequences code for this CDR3. The chain links TRBV18 to TRBJ2-7, with D possibly matching TRBD1 (5 bases). The V end was cut by 0 bases, the J end by 3 bases, with 12 bases between. The CDR3 extends over 15 amino acids. Germline V gene lookup returns CDR1 KGHSH and CDR2 LQKENI. The DNA of the CDR3 is TGTGCCAGCTCACCACCGGGGCAGGGAAGCTACGAGCAGTACTTC. Translated, it gives CASSPPGQGSYEQYF.

This sequence joins TRBV7-2 and TRBJ2-7; a possible D gene is TRBD2 (6 bases). Germline CDR1 and CDR2: SGHTA and FQGNSA. Trimming stripped 8 bases from V and 0 bases from J, with 11 bases between. The CDR3 extends over 13 amino acids. The CDR3 coding sequence is TGTGCCAGCGGACGGGACTTCTCCTACGAGCAGTACTTC. The encoded protein is CASGRDFSYEQYF.

This clone has a single count. The chain uses TRBV5-6 and TRBJ2-7; TRBD1 is a possible D gene (6 bases). Germline assignment: CDR1 SGHDT and CDR2 YYEEEE. V lost 3 bases and J 3 bases, leaving 10 bases between the germline ends. The CDR3 covers 13 residues. The CDR3 is CASSSGTIYEQYF. The CDR3 DNA follows: TGTGCCAGCAGCTCCGGGACAATCTACGAGCAGTACTTC.

The CDR3 coding sequence is TGTGCCAGCAGCTTCCCAGGGGGAGGAGGCTACACCTTC. As protein: CASSFPGGGGYTF. The V call is TRBV5-4, the J call TRBJ1-2, with 7 bases fitting TRBD1. V dropped 2 bases and J dropped 8; count of bases not matched to a gene: 6. CDR3 length: 13 residues. Germline V CDR1 and CDR2: SGHNT, YYREEE (reference sequence).

The V call is TRBV7-2, the J call TRBJ2-1; 13 bases map to TRBD2. V trimming: 5 bases; J trimming: 7 bases; junction bases outside the gene matches: 11. The CDR3 covers 17 residues. Germline V gives CDR1 SGHTA, CDR2 FQGNSA. The CDR3 sequence: CASSRTSGRGLGNEQFF. Here the CDR3 DNA reads TGTGCCAGCAGCCGGACTAGCGGGAGAGGGCTGGGGAATGAGCAGTTCTTC. The complete variable domain, with remaining parts taken from reference TRBV7-2 and TRBJ2-1, reads GAGVSQSPSNKVTEKGKDVELRCDPISGHTALYWYRQSLGQGLEFLIYFQGNSAPDKSGLPSDRFSAERTGGSVSTLTIQRTQQEDSAVYLCASSRTSGRGLGNEQFFGPGTRLTVL.

This chain joins TRBV27 and TRBJ2-5, with TRBD2 as a possible D gene (6 bases). V lost 3 bases to trimming and J lost 5 bases, with 10 bases between them. The CDR3 loop spans 13 amino acids. Germline V lookup: CDR1 MNHEY, CDR2 SMNVEV (reference sequence). The CDR3 protein is CASSFRLEETQYF. As DNA, the CDR3 is TGTGCCAGCAGTTTTCGACTAGAGGAGACCCAGTACTTC.

The J gene is TRBJ1-5, the V gene TRBV12-5; no definite D call. The CDR3 is made up of 15 amino acids. Deletions cut 1 base from V and 0 bases from J, with 7 bases between. CDR1 LGHNT and CDR2 FRNRAP come from the germline V gene. Here the CDR3 DNA reads TGTGCTAGTGGTTTGGCGCAACATAGCAATCAGCCCCAGCATTTT. Amino acids: CASGLAQHSNQPQHF.